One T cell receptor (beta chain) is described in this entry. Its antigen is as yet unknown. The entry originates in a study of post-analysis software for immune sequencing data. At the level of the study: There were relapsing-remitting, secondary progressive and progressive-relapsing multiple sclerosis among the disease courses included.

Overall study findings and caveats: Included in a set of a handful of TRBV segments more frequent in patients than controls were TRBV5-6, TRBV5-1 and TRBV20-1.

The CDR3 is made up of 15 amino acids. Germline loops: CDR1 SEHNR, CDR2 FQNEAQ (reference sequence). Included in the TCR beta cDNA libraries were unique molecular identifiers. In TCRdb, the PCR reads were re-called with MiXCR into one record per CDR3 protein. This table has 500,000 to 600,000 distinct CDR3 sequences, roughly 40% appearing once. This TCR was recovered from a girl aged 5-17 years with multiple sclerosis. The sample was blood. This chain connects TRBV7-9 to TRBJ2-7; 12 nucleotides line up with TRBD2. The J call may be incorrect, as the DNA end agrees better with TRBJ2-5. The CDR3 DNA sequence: TGTGCCAGCCGGGGTAGGGGACTAGCGGGAGAGACCCAGTACTTC. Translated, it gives CASRGRGLAGETQYF.